This TCR beta chain was identified in a study of shared clonotypes between healthy human individuals. Study-wide findings and caveats: For naive CD4 cells, roughly 4.8% of clonotypes were shared across a handful of donors. Clonotypes shared by all four donors outscored non-shared clonotypes in generation probability.

Germline values: CDR1 MDHEN, CDR2 SYDVKM. The CDR3 contains 16 residues. J lost 0 bases, V lost 6 bases, and 8 bases had no gene match. Naivety among CD8 cells was defined by CD45RO negativity and positive CCR7 selection, thereby excluding terminally differentiated effector memory CD45RA+ cells. On sorted subsets, replicate PCRs used approximately 200 ng DNA, or 25,000 to 35,000 T cell genomes. Here immunoSEQ multiplex PCR was the method, and the copy in TCRdb shows in-frame clones only, minus some. The sample holds 550,000 to 600,000 clones, roughly 98% seen once. This clone was counted a single time. Its antigen is unknown.

The rearrangement joins TRBV28 to TRBJ2-7; 10 bases map to TRBD2. Sequencing was performed on naive CD8+ T cells sorted from blood. This receptor was identified in a man aged 25-45 years in good health. In DNA, the CDR3 is TGTGCCAGCAGACCACTGGCTAGCGGGAGCTCCTACGAGCAGTACTTC. Amino acids: CASRPLASGSSYEQYF.